The 26 T cell receptor beta chains presented below share a single source sample, sequenced in a study of blood T cells in healthy people across ages. A second PCR, run for about 7 to 11 cycles, used a sample-barcoded 5' primer plus a J-beta primer mix. Via MiXCR, TCRdb re-called the 5' RACE reads, giving one row per CDR3 protein. The sample yields approximately 810,000 distinct CDR3 sequences, 36% seen once. Sequenced sample: blood. Every receptor here comes from a man aged 18 to 29 in good health.

This clonotype was picked up a small number of times. The rearrangement links TRBV11-2 to TRBJ1-2, with D uncertain. CDR3 length: 14 residues. In germline, CDR1 is SGHAT, CDR2 FQNNGV. V gave up 5 bases and J gave up 6 bases, with 16 bases separating them. CDR3 bases: TGTGCCAGCAGCCCCCGGGCCGGGTCCCATGGCTACACCTTC. As protein: CASSPRAGSHGYTF.

A few counts support this clonotype. The J gene is TRBJ2-3, the V gene TRBV12-3 or TRBV12-4; 10 bases match TRBD1. J lost 3 bases, V lost 5 bases, and 8 bases had no gene match. The CDR3 runs 16 residues. This CDR3 is CASSGPGQGLTDTQYF. In DNA form, the CDR3 reads TGTGCCAGCAGTGGACCGGGACAGGGGCTTACAGATACGCAGTATTTT.

The V and J genes are TRBV7-8 and TRBJ1-6; D perhaps matches TRBD1 (6 bases). CDR3 length: 17 amino acids. In germline, CDR1 is SGHVS, CDR2 FQNEAQ. V lost 5 bases, J lost 8 bases, and 22 bases lay in between. This chain's CDR3 is CASSARGGGPPDSPLHF. CDR3 in DNA: TGTGCCAGCAGCGCCCGAGGGGGGGGCCCGCCCGATTCACCCCTCCACTTT.

There are many counts of this clonotype. The V gene is TRBV20-1, the J gene TRBJ2-7, with D possibly being TRBD1 (5 bases). The CDR3 extends over 16 amino acids. Trimming left V 2 bases short and J 3 bases short, with 20 bases between. Looked up from germline, CDR1 is DFQATT and CDR2 is SNEGSKA (reference sequence). The CDR3 region has the DNA TGCAGTGCTAGACCAAGAAGGGGCGATAAACACTACGAGCAGTACTTC. It translates to CSARPRRGDKHYEQYF.

The J gene is TRBJ2-4, the V gene TRBV12-3 or TRBV12-4; the match to TRBD1 covers 12 bases. Near its end, the DNA agrees better with TRBJ2-7, so the J call may be wrong. CDR3 length: 16 amino acids. DNA of the CDR3: TGTGCCAGCAGCCGAGGGACAGGGGGCAGGGCCTACGAGCAGTACTTC. It yields the protein CASSRGTGGRAYEQYF.

This clonotype was picked up a small number of times. This chain joins TRBV20-1 and TRBJ1-4; D remains ambiguous. The length of the CDR3 is 11 residues. With 5 bases removed from V and 5 bases from J, the gap between germline ends came to 6 bases. CDR1 DFQATT and CDR2 SNEGSKA come from the germline V gene (reference sequence). Here the CDR3 DNA reads TGCAGTGCTCCTCGGAATGAAAAACTGTTTTTT. Amino acid sequence: CSAPRNEKLFF.

This clonotype was seen only a few times. V usage is TRBV18 and J usage is TRBJ2-3, with TRBD1 as a possible D gene (5 bases). V lost 3 bases and J 3 bases, leaving 22 bases between the germline ends. This CDR3 has 18 residues. Germline V CDR1 and CDR2: KGHSH, LQKENI. The CDR3: CASSPPNPTWGVTDTQYF. CDR3 DNA: TGTGCCAGCTCACCCCCAAACCCTACATGGGGCGTGACAGATACGCAGTATTTT.

The rearrangement uses TRBV6-5 and TRBJ1-2; TRBD1 is a possible D gene (5 bases). The CDR3 spans 15 residues. The germline V and J ends were trimmed by 0 bases and 5 bases, with 13 bases remaining between them. Looked up from germline, CDR1 is MNHEY and CDR2 is SVGAGI. Here the CDR3 reads CASSYSGDAIYGYTF. The DNA for the CDR3 is TGTGCCAGCAGTTACTCCGGGGACGCAATATATGGCTACACCTTC.

This clonotype was seen many times. The chain carries TRBV10-3 and TRBJ2-1; D possibly uses TRBD1 or TRBD2 (6 bases each). Deletions cut 0 bases from V and 10 bases from J, with 10 bases between. Germline V lookup: CDR1 ENHRY, CDR2 SYGVKD. There are 13 residues in the CDR3. The CDR3 loop reads CAISESRGDEQFF. The CDR3 DNA is TGTGCCATCAGTGAGTCAAGGGGGGACGAGCAGTTCTTC.

This rearrangement joins TRBV20-1 to TRBJ2-1; TRBD2 agrees at 8 bases. V trimming: 6 bases; J trimming: 8 bases; junction bases outside the gene matches: 12. Germline lookup yields CDR1 DFQATT and CDR2 SNEGSKA (reference sequence). This CDR3 has 14 amino acids. The chain's CDR3 is CSATPGTSTDEQFF. CDR3 DNA: TGCAGTGCCACCCCCGGGACTAGTACCGATGAGCAGTTCTTC.

This chain links TRBV3-1 with TRBJ1-6, with D possibly being TRBD1 (6 bases). From germline, CDR1 is LGHDT and CDR2 YNNKEL (reference sequence). V was clipped by 3 bases and J by 4 bases, with 7 bases between them. The CDR3 covers 14 residues. The CDR3 DNA follows: TGTGCCAGCAGCCACAGGGGTTATAATTCACCCCTCCACTTT. This codes for CASSHRGYNSPLHF.

This clonotype was found a few times. The CDR3 sequence is CASSLGLAGGLGNEQYF. In nucleotides, the CDR3 is TGTGCCAGCAGCTTGGGACTAGCGGGGGGGCTGGGGAATGAGCAGTACTTC. V gene TRBV7-6 combines with J gene TRBJ2-7, with 16 bases aligning to TRBD2. The CDR3 sequence is 17 residues long. CDR1 is SGHVS and CDR2 is FNYEAQ in the germline V gene. J lost 7 bases, V lost 3 bases, and 9 bases had no gene match.

In this sample, this clonotype turned up a few times. The chain uses TRBV7-3 and TRBJ2-5; D may be TRBD2 (5 bases). CDR1 and CDR2 from the germline V gene are SGHTA and FQGTGA. Trimming removed 2 bases at V and 3 bases at J, with 7 bases between. The CDR3 loop spans 13 amino acids. CDR3 DNA: TGTGCCAGCAGCTTACACGGGGAAGAGACCCAGTACTTC. Amino acid sequence: CASSLHGEETQYF. The whole variable domain, filled in from reference TRBV7-3 and TRBJ2-5, reads GAGVSQTPSNKVTEKGKYVELRCDPISGHTALYWYRQSLGQGPEFLIYFQGTGAADDSGLPNDRFFAVRPEGSVSTLKIQRTERGDSAVYLCASSLHGEETQYFGPGTRLLVL.

This clonotype was seen only a few times. The chain has TRBV20-1 and TRBJ1-1; 7 bases agree with TRBD1. CDR1 is DFQATT and CDR2 is SNEGSKA in the germline V gene (reference sequence). V shed 0 bases and J 6 bases; nucleotides not matched to a gene: 7. The CDR3 sequence is 14 residues long. The CDR3 protein is CSARDHGTEAEAFF. The CDR3 DNA reads TGCAGTGCTAGAGATCACGGGACAGAGGCTGAAGCTTTCTTT.

This clonotype was detected a few times. The chain combines TRBV7-4 with TRBJ2-1, with 9 bases matching TRBD1. Germline V gene lookup returns CDR1 SGHVT and CDR2 SQSDAQ. The CDR3 is made up of 14 amino acids. Trimming cost V 8 bases and J 9 bases; bases outside gene matches: 11. CDR3 region: CASLRDREFVEQFF. The CDR3 nucleotides are TGTGCCAGCTTAAGGGACAGGGAGTTCGTTGAGCAGTTCTTC.

This clonotype turned up a few times. This chain joins TRBV5-1 and TRBJ1-4; D might be TRBD1 (6 bases). This CDR3 spans 15 amino acids. The V gene's germline CDR1 is SGHRS and CDR2 YFSETQ. Trimming stripped 4 bases from V and 7 bases from J, with 17 bases between. The DNA for the CDR3 is TGCGCCAGCAGCCCTGGGACACCGCGGGGTGAAAAACTGTTTTTT. Its protein is CASSPGTPRGEKLFF.

The V call is TRBV12-3 or TRBV12-4, the J call TRBJ1-1; a weak D match, TRBD1 (5 bases). The CDR3 has 12 residues. The V gene lost 6 bases and the J gene lost 7 bases, with 12 bases spanning the gap. CDR3 DNA sequence: TGTGCCAGCAGGATCGGGACTCTTGAAGCTTTCTTT. Amino acids: CASRIGTLEAFF.

The rearrangement uses TRBV9 and TRBJ1-2; D is unclear. The CDR3 is made up of 14 amino acids. Trimming removed 0 bases from V and 4 bases from J, with 10 bases in between. The V gene's germline CDR1 is SGDLS and CDR2 YYNGEE. This CDR3 is CASSVGQAAYGYTF. CDR3 bases: TGTGCCAGCAGCGTAGGGCAGGCGGCCTATGGCTACACCTTC.

This clonotype was seen only a few times. V usage is TRBV7-2 and J usage is TRBJ1-5; D gene unclear. This CDR3 is built from 13 residues. Germline CDR1 SGHTA, CDR2 FQGNSA. The V end was cut by 1 base, the J end by 6 bases, with 7 bases between. CDR3 coding DNA: TGTGCCAGCAGCTTAGATGTGTTTCAGCCCCAGCATTTT. This encodes CASSLDVFQPQHF.

This clonotype was detected a few times. The chain combines TRBV6-2 or TRBV6-3 with TRBJ1-2; D unresolved. V lost 0 bases and J 4 bases, leaving 12 bases between the germline ends. This CDR3 contains 15 residues. CDR1 MNHEY and CDR2 SVGEGT come from the germline V gene. CDR3 DNA sequence: TGTGCCAGCAGTTACTCCGGTGGCCTCAGCTATGGCTACACCTTC. Protein product: CASSYSGGLSYGYTF.

This clonotype was detected a few times. This chain joins TRBV5-1 and TRBJ1-1, with a weak D call TRBD1 (5 bases). V lost 0 bases, J lost 8 bases, and 11 bases lay in between. CDR1 and CDR2 from the germline V gene are SGHRS and YFSETQ. This CDR3 has 13 amino acids. The CDR3 protein is CASSLVMGQEAFF. CDR3 in DNA: TGCGCCAGCAGCTTGGTGATGGGGCAAGAAGCTTTCTTT.

In nucleotides, the CDR3 is TGTGCCAGCAGTTTTGACGGATCTACCGAAGCTTTCTTT. Protein sequence: CASSFDGSTEAFF. V and J are TRBV12-3 or TRBV12-4 and TRBJ1-1; the D is unclear. The CDR3 consists of 13 residues. V dropped 3 bases and J dropped 8 bases, with 13 bases sitting between them.

The J gene is TRBJ2-1, the V gene TRBV5-1, with D perhaps matching TRBD2 (5 bases). Trimming shortened V by 5 bases and J by 4 bases, and 13 bases separated the two germline ends. The CDR3 is 14 residues long. CDR1 and CDR2 from the germline V gene are SGHRS and YFSETQ. CDR3 protein: CASRAPGVYNEQFF. CDR3 nucleotides: TGCGCCAGCAGGGCCCCCGGGGTTTACAATGAGCAGTTCTTC. Together with reference TRBV5-1 and TRBJ2-1, the CDR3 gives the full variable domain: KAGVTQTPRYLIKTRGQQVTLSCSPISGHRSVSWYQQTPGQGLQFLFEYFSETQRNKGNFPGRFSGRQFSNSRSEMNVSTLELGDSALYLCASRAPGVYNEQFFGPGTRLTVL.

The J gene is TRBJ1-1, the V gene TRBV20-1; 7 bases line up with TRBD1. The CDR3 contains 15 residues. J lost 3 bases, V lost 3 bases, and 10 bases had no gene match. Germline loops: CDR1 DFQATT, CDR2 SNEGSKA (reference sequence). CDR3 protein: CSARDDEGADTEAFF. CDR3 DNA sequence: TGCAGTGCTAGGGATGATGAGGGGGCTGACACTGAAGCTTTCTTT.

This clonotype was seen only a few times. The chain has TRBV4-3 and TRBJ1-4; D is uncertain. The CDR3 contains 16 residues. V was trimmed by 1 base and J by 5 bases, leaving 14 bases between them. Germline V lookup: CDR1 LGHNA, CDR2 YSLEER. The CDR3 sequence: CASSQGARRRNEKLFF. CDR3 nucleotide sequence: TGCGCCAGCAGCCAAGGGGCCCGACGGCGAAATGAAAAACTGTTTTTT.

The chain couples TRBV4-2 to TRBJ2-4; unclear D gene. This CDR3 has 12 residues. The germline V gene encodes CDR1 LGHNA and CDR2 YNFKEQ. V was trimmed by 0 bases and J by 8 bases, leaving 5 bases between them. The CDR3 sequence is CASSQDTDIQYF. The DNA of the CDR3 is TGTGCCAGCAGCCAAGATACAGACATTCAGTACTTC.